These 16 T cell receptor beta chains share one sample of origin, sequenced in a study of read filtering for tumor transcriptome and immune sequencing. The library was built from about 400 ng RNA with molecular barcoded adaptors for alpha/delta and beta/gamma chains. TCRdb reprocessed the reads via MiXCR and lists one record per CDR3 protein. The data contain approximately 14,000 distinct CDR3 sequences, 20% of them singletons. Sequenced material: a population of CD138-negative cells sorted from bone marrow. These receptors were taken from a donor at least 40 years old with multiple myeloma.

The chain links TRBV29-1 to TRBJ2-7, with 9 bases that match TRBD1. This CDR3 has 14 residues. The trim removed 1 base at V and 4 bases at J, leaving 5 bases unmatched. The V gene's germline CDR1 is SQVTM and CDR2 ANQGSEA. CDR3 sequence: CSVEAGTGTYEQYF. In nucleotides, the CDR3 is TGCAGCGTTGAAGCCGGGACAGGGACGTACGAGCAGTACTTC.

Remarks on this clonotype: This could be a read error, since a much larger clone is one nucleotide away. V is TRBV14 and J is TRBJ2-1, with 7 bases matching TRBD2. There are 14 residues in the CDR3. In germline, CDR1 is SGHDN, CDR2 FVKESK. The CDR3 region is CASSQEAGNNEQSF. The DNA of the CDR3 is TGTGCCAGCAGCCAAGAAGCGGGGAACAATGAGCAGTCCTTC.

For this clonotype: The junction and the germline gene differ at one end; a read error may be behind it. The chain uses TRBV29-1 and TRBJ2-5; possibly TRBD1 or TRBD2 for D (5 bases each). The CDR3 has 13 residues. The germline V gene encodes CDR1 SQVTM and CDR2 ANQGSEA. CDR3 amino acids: CSARGGNQETQYF. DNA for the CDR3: TGCAGCGCCCGGGGCGGTAACCAGGAGACCCAGTACTTC.

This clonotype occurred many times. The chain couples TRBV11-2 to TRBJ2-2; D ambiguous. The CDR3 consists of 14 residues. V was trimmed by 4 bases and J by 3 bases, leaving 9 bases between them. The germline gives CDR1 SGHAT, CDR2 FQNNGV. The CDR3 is CASSSHLHTGELFF. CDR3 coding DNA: TGTGCCAGCAGCTCGCATCTTCACACCGGGGAGCTGTTTTTT.

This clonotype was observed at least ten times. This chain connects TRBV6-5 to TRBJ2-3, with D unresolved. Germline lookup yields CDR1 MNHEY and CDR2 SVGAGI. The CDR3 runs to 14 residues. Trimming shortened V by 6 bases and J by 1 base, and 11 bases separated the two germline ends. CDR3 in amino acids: CASSPPDGTDTQYF. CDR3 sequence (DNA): TGTGCCAGCAGCCCGCCGGATGGCACAGATACGCAGTATTTT.

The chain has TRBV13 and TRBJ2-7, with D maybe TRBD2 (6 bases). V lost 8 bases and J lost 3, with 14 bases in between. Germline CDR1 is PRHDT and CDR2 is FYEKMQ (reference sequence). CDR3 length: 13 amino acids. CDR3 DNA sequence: TGTGCCAGCTCTTCCGGGAGAGACTACGAGCAGTACTTC. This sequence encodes CASSSGRDYEQYF.

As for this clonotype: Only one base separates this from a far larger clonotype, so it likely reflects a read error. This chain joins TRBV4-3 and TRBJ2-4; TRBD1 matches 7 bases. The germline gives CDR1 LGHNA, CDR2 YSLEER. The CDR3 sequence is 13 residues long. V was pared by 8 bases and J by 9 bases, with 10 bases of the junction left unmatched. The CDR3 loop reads CASGLGQRGIQYF. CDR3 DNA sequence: TGCGCCAGCGGCCTGGGACAGAGGGGCATTCAGTACTTC.

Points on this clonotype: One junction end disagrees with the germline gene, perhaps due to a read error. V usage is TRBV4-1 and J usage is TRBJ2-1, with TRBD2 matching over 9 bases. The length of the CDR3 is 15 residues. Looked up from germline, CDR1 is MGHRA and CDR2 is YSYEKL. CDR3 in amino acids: CASSQEDGGVLAGTF. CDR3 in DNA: TGCGCCAGCAGCCAAGAAGATGGAGGGGTGCTAGCGGGAACCTTC.

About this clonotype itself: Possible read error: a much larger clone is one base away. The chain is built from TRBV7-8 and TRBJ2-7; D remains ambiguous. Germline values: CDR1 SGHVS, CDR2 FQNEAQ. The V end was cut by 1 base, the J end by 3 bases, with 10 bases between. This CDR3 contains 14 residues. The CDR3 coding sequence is TGTGCCAGCAGCTTAGGACACAAGAACTACGAGCAGTACTTC. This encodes CASSLGHKNYEQYF.

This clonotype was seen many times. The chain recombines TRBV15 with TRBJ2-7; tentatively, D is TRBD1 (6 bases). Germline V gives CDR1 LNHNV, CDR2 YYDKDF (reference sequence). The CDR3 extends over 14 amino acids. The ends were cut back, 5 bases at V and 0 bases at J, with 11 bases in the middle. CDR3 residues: CATSEDRSSYEQYF. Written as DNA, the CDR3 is TGTGCCACCAGCGAGGACAGATCCTCCTACGAGCAGTACTTC. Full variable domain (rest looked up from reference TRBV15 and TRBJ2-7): DAMVIQNPRYQVTQFGKPVTLSCSQTLNHNVMYWYQQKSSQAPKLLFHYYDKDFNNEADTPDNFQSRRPNTSFCFLDIRSPGLGDTAMYLCATSEDRSSYEQYFGPGTRLTVT.

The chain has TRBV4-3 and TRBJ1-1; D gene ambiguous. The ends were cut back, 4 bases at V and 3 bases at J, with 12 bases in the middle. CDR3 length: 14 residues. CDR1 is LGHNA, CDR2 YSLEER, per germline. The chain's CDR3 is CASSPRLRYTEAFF. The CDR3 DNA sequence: TGCGCCAGCAGCCCCAGGCTACGGTACACTGAAGCTTTCTTT.

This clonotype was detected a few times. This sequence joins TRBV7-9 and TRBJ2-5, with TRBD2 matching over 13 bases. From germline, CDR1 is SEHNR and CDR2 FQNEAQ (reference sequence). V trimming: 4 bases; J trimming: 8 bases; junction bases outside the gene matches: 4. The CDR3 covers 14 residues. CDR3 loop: CASSSGTSGVTQYF. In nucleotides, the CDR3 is TGTGCCAGCAGCTCGGGGACTAGCGGGGTAACCCAGTACTTC.

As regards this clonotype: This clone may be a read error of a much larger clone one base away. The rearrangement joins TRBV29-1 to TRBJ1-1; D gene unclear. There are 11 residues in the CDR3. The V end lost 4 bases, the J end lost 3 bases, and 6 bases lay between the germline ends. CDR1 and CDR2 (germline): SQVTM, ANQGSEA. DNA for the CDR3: TGCAGCGTTGTACAGTACACTGAAGCTTTCTTT. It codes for CSVVQYTEAFF.

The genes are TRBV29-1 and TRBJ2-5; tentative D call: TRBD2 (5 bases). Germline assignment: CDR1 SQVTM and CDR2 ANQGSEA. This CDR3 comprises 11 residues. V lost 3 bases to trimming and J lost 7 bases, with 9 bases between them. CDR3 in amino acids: CSVDGEGTQYF. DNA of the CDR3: TGCAGCGTTGACGGGGAAGGGACCCAGTACTTC.

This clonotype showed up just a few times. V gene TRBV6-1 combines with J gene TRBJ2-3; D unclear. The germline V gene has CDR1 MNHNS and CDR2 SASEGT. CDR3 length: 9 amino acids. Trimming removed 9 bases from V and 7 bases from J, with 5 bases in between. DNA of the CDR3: TGTGCCAGGACTTATACGCAGTATTTT. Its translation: CARTYTQYF.

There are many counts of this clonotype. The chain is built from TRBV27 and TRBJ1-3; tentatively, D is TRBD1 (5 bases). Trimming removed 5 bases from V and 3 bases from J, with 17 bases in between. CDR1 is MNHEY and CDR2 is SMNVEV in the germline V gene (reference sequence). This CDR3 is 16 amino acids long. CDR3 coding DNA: TGTGCCAGCAGTCCTGGGACCGCATCTGGTGGAAACACCATATATTTT. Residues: CASSPGTASGGNTIYF.